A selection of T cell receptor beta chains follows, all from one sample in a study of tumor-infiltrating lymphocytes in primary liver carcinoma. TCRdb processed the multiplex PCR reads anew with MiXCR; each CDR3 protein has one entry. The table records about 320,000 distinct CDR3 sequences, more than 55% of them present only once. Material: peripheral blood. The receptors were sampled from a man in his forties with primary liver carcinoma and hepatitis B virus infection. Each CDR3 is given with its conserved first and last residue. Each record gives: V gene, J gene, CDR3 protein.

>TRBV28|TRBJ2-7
CASSFVGYDQYF
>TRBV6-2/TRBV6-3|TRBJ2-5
CASSYNSGRALRVGEVQYF
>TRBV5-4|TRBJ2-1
CASSVDRAIYNERFF
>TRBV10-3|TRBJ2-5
CAISEGPPLGETQYF
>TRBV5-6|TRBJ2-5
CASSFSPRTEQETQYF
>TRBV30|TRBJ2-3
CVGGQGSDTQYF
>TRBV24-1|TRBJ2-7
CATSDSSGDEQYF
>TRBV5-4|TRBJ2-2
CASSLELSWRGSGELFF
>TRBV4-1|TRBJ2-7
CASSLGQEANEQNF
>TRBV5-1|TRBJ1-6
CASSLVPDRKNSPLHF
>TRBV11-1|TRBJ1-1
CASSLDPGIEAFF
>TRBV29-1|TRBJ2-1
CSVETGGRYNEQFF
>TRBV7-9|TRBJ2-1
CASSLQLAGVIEQFF
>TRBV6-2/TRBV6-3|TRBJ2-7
CASGYPITTREQYF
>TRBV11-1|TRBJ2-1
CASSLYRSAGGSYNEQSF
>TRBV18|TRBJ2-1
CASSPPIRDEQFF
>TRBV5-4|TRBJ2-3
CASRSGKDADTQYF
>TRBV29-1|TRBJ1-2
CSVGRQGHGYTF
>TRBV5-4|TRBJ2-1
CASSLAGLVKYEQFF
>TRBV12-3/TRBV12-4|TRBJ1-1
CASSLGEETEAFF
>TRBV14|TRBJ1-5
CASSQHGGNQPQHF
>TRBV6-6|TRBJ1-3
CASSYDVTALSGNTIYF
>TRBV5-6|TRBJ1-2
CASSLEPWGYTF
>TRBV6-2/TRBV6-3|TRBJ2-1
CAGGRSWPSNNEQFF
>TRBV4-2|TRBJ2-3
CASSLGSSGSQINTDTQYF
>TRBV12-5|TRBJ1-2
CASGLVPQVAGYTF
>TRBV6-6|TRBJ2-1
CASSAGKTNEEFF
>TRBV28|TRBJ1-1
CASSFDRVTEAFF
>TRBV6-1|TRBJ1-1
CASSGGRVTEAFF
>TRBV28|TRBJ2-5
CASSQRVPETQYF
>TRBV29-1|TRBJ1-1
CSVEPGWAMNTEAYF
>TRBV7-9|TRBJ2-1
CANSLEFVGNEQFF
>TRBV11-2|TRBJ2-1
CASSAKQGSRLNNELFF
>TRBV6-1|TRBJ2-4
CASSEEGGLTKNIQYF
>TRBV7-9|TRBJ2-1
CASSSPRDSYNEQFF